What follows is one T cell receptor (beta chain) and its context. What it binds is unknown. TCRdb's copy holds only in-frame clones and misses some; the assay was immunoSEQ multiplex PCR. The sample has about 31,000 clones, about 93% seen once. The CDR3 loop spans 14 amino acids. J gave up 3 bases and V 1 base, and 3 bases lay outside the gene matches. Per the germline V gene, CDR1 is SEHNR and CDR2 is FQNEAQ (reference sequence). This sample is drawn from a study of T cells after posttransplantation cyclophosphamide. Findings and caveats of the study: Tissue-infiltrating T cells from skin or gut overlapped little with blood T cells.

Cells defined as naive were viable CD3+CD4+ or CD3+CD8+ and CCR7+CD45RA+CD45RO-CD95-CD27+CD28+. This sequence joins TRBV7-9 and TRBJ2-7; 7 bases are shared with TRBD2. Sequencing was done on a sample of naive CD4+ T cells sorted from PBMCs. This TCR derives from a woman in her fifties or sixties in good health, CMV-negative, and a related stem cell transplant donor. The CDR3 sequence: CASSLGEGFYEQYF. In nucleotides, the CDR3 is TGTGCCAGCAGCTTAGGGGAGGGGTTCTACGAGCAGTACTTC.